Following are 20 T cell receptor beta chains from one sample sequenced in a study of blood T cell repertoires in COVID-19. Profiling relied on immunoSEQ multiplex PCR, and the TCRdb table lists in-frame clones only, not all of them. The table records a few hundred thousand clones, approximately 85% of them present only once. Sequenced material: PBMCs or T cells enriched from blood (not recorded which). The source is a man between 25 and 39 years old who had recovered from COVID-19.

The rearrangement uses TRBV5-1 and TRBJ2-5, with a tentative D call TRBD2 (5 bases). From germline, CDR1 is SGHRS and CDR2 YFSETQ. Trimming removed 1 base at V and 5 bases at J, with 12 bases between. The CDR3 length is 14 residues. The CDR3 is CASSLRLAKETQYF. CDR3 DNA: TGCGCCAGCAGCTTGAGGCTAGCTAAGGAGACCCAGTACTTC.

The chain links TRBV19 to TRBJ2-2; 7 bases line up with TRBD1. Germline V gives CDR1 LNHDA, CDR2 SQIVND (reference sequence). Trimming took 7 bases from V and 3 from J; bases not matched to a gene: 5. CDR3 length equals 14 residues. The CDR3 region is CASMGQRYTGELFF. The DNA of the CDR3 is TGTGCCAGTATGGGACAGCGATACACCGGGGAGCTGTTTTTT.

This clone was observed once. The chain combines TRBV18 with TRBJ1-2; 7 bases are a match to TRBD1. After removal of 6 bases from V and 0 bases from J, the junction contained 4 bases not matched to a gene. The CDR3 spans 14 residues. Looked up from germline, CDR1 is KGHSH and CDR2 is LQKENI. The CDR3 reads CASSGQVSNYGYTF. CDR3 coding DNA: TGTGCCAGCTCCGGACAGGTCTCTAACTATGGCTACACCTTC.

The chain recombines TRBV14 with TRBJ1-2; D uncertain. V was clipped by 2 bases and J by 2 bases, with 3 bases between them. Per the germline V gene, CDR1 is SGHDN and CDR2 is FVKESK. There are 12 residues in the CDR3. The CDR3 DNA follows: TGTGCCAGCAGCCAACAAAACTATGGCTACACCTTC. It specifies CASSQQNYGYTF.

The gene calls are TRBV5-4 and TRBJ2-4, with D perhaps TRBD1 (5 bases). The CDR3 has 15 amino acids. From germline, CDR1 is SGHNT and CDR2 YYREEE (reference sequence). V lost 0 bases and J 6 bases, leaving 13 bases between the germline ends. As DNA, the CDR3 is TGTGCCAGCAGCTTGGAGGCAGGACAAACAAACATTCAGTACTTC. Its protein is CASSLEAGQTNIQYF.

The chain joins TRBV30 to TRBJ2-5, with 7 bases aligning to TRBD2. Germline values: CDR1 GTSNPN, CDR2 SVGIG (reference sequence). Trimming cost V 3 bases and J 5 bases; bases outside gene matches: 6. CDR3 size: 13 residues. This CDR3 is CAWRGGVMETQYF. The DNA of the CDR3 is TGTGCCTGGAGGGGAGGGGTAATGGAGACCCAGTACTTC.

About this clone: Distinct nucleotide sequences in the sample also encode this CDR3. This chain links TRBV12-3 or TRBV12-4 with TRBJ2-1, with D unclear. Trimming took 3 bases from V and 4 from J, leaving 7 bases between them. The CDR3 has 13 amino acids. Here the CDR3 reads CASSLGLYNEQFF. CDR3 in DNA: TGTGCCAGCAGTTTGGGCTTATACAATGAGCAGTTCTTC.

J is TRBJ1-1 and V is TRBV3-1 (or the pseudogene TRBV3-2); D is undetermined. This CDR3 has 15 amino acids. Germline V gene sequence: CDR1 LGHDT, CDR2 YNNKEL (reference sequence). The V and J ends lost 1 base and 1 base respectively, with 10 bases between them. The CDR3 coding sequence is TGTGCCAGCAGCCAAGGGGAGGTGAGGAACACTGAAGCTTTCTTT. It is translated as CASSQGEVRNTEAFF.

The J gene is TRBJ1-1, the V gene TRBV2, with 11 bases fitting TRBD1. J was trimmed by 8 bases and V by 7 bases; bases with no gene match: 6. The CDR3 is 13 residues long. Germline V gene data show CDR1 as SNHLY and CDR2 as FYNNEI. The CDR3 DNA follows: TGTGCCAGCAACCCCGGGACAGGGGGGGAAGCTTTCTTT. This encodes CASNPGTGGEAFF.

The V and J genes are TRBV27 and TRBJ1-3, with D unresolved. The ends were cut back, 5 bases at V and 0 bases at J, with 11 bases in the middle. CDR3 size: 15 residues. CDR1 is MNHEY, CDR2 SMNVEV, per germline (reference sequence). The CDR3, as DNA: TGTGCCAGCAGTGCGGACTTGACCTCTGGAAACACCATATATTTT. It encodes CASSADLTSGNTIYF.

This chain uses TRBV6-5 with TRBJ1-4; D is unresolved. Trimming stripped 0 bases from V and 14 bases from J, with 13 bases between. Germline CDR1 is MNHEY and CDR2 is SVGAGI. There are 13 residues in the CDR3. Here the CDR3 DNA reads TGTGCCAGCAGTTACTCCCTTTTTAATCGGCTGTTTTTT. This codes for CASSYSLFNRLFF.

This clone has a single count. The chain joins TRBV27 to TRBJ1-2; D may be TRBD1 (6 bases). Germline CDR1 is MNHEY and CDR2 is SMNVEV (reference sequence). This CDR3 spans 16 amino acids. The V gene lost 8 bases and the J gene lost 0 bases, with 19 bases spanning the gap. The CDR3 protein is CASGRPRDTTNYGYTF. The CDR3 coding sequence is TGTGCCAGCGGTCGACCCCGGGACACAACTAACTATGGCTACACCTTC.

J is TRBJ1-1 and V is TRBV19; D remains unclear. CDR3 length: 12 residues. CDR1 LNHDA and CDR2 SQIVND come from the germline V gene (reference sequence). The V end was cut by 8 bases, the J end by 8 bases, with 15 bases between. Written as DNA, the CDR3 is TGTGCCAGTGGGCCGAGGGATCGGGAAGCTTTCTTT. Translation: CASGPRDREAFF. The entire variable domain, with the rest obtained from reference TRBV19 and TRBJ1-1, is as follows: DGGITQSPKYLFRKEGQNVTLSCEQNLNHDAMYWYRQDPGQGLRLIYYSQIVNDFQKGDIAEGYSVSREKKESFPLTVTSAQKNPTAFYLCASGPRDREAFFGQGTRLTVV.

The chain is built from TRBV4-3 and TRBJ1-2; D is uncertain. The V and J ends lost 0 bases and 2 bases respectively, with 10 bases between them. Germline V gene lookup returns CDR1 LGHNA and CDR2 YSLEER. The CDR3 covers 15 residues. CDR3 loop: CASSQDTQTNYGYTF. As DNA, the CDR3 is TGCGCCAGCAGCCAAGATACTCAGACAAACTATGGCTACACCTTC.

CDR3 region: CASSIATPGQGTEAFF. The CDR3 DNA sequence: TGTGCCAGCAGCATTGCCACCCCGGGACAGGGTACGGAAGCTTTCTTT. The gene calls are TRBV7-9 and TRBJ1-1, with 9 bases that match TRBD1. This CDR3 spans 16 amino acids. V was pared by 5 bases and J by 8 bases, with 15 bases of the junction left unmatched. Germline V gene lookup returns CDR1 SEHNR and CDR2 FQNEAQ (reference sequence).

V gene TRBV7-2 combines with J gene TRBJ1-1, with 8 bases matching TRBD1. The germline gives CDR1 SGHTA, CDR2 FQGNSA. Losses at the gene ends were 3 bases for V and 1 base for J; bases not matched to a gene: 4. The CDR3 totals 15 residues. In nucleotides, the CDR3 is TGTGCCAGCAGCTTCCCCGACAGGGGGAACACTGAAGCTTTCTTT. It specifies CASSFPDRGNTEAFF.

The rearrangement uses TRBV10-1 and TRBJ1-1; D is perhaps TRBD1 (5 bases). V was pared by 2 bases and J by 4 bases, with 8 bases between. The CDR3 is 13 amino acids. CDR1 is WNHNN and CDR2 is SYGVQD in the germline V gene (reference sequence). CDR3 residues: CASSERGGTEAFF. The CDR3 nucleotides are TGCGCCAGCAGTGAGAGGGGTGGCACTGAAGCTTTCTTT.

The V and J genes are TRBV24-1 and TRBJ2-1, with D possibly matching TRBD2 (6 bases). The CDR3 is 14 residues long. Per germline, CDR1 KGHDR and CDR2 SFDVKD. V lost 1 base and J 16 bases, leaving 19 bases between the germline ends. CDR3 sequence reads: CATSDFGGTQSLFF. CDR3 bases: TGTGCCACCAGTGATTTTGGGGGGACGCAGTCCCTATTCTTC.

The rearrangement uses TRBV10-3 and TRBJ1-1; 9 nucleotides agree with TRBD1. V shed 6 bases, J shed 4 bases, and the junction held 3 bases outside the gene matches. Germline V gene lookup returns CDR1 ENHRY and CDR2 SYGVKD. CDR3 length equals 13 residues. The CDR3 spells CAISETGGTEAFF. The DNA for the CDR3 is TGTGCCATCAGCGAGACAGGGGGCACTGAAGCTTTCTTT.

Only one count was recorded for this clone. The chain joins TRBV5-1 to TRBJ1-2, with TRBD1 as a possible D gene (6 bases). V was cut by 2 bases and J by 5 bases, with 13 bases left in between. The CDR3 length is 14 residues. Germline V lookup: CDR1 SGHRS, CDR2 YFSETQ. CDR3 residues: CASSFLQGTYGYTF. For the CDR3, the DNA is TGCGCCAGCAGCTTTTTACAGGGTACATATGGCTACACCTTC.